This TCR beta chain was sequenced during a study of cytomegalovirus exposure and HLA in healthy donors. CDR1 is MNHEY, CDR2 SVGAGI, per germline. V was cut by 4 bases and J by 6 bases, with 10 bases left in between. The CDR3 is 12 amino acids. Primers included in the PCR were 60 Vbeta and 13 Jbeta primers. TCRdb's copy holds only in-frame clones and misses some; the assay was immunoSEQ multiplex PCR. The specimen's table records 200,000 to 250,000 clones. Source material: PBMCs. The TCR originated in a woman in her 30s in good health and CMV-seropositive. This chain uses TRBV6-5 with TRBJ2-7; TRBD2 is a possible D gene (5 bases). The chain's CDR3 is CASSFGGFEQYF. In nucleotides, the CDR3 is TGTGCCAGCAGTTTCGGAGGATTCGAGCAGTACTTC.